The 9 T cell receptor beta chains below all came from one sample that was sequenced in a study of blood T cell repertoires in COVID-19. TCRdb keeps only in-frame clones here, not all; method: immunoSEQ multiplex PCR. The repertoire holds approximately 300,000 clones, with around nine tenths as singletons. The material sequenced was PBMCs or T cells enriched from blood (not recorded which). These receptors were taken from a woman aged 30 to 39 who had recovered from COVID-19.

This chain joins TRBV6-5 and TRBJ1-6; 10 bases are shared with TRBD1. CDR1 and CDR2 from the germline V gene are MNHEY and SVGAGI. There are 16 residues in the CDR3. The V segment lost 1 base and the J segment 7 bases; nucleotides outside the gene matches: 4. The CDR3, as DNA: TGTGCCAGCAGTTACTTTGGACAGGGGGAGAATTCACCCCTCCACTTT. It yields the protein CASSYFGQGENSPLHF.

The chain has TRBV5-6 and TRBJ1-1, with D tentatively TRBD1 (6 bases). The CDR3 is 15 residues long. Germline-derived CDR1 and CDR2 are SGHDT and YYEEEE. Trimming took 4 bases from V and 3 from J, leaving 16 bases between them. The CDR3 spells CASSIPTGLYTEAFF. CDR3 bases: TGTGCCAGCAGCATTCCGACAGGCTTATACACTGAAGCTTTCTTT.

V and J are TRBV6-1 and TRBJ1-6; TRBD1 agrees at 7 bases. The CDR3 has 15 residues. Looked up from germline, CDR1 is MNHNS and CDR2 is SASEGT. The V and J ends lost 0 bases and 4 bases, in that order; junction bases with no gene match: 0. CDR3 DNA sequence: TGTGCCAGCAGTGAAGCGACAGGGTATAATTCACCCCTCCACTTT. It yields the protein CASSEATGYNSPLHF.

J is TRBJ2-7 and V is TRBV5-1; unclear D gene. V was trimmed by 0 bases and J by 0 bases, leaving 10 bases between them. The CDR3 runs to 15 residues. Germline-derived CDR1 and CDR2 are SGHRS and YFSETQ. The CDR3 DNA reads as TGCGCCAGCAGCTTGGGGCAGGCGATCTCCTACGAGCAGTACTTC. This gives the protein CASSLGQAISYEQYF.

The V gene is TRBV28, the J gene TRBJ1-3; no definite D call. V lost 5 bases and J lost 7, with 18 bases in between. CDR1 is MDHEN, CDR2 SYDVKM, per germline. The CDR3 consists of 15 residues. The DNA of the CDR3 is TGTGCCAGCAGTGGTCCAGGATCCCTCCCGAACACCATATATTTT. Amino acid sequence: CASSGPGSLPNTIYF.

The chain couples TRBV3-1 (or the pseudogene TRBV3-2) to TRBJ1-1, with D perhaps TRBD1 (5 bases). The germline V gene has CDR1 LGHDT and CDR2 YNNKEL (reference sequence). CDR3 length equals 12 residues. The ends were cut back, 3 bases at V and 4 bases at J, with 6 bases in the middle. The CDR3: CASSHRGTEAFF. CDR3 nucleotide sequence: TGTGCCAGCAGCCATAGGGGCACTGAAGCTTTCTTT.

This chain connects TRBV10-2 to TRBJ1-5; tentatively, D is TRBD1 (6 bases). Germline lookup yields CDR1 WSHSY and CDR2 SAAADI. V was trimmed by 3 bases and J by 5 bases, leaving 8 bases between them. The CDR3 sequence is 13 residues long. CDR3 in amino acids: CASSDPGDQPQHF. The DNA for the CDR3 is TGCGCCAGCAGTGACCCAGGGGATCAGCCCCAGCATTTT.

A single count supports this clone. This rearrangement joins TRBV5-1 to TRBJ2-7, with D perhaps matching TRBD1 (5 bases). The CDR3 runs to 14 residues. Per germline, CDR1 SGHRS and CDR2 YFSETQ. V was pared by 2 bases and J by 4 bases, with 13 bases between. The CDR3 bases are TGCGCCAGCAGCTTAGCACAGGATAAGTACGAGCAGTACTTC. It yields the protein CASSLAQDKYEQYF. Based on the CDR3 plus reference TRBV5-1 and TRBJ2-7, the full variable domain is KAGVTQTPRYLIKTRGQQVTLSCSPISGHRSVSWYQQTPGQGLQFLFEYFSETQRNKGNFPGRFSGRQFSNSRSEMNVSTLELGDSALYLCASSLAQDKYEQYFGPGTRLTVT.

About this clone itself: One end of the junction varies from germline; a read error may be responsible. The chain couples TRBV7-7 to TRBJ2-1; 10 nucleotides match TRBD1. The CDR3 is made up of 16 amino acids. Germline CDR1 is SSHAT and CDR2 is FNYEAQ (reference sequence). As DNA, the CDR3 is TGTGCTAGCAGCTCGCAACCCGGGACAGGGGCAAATGAGCAGTTCTTC. It is translated as CASSSQPGTGANEQFF.